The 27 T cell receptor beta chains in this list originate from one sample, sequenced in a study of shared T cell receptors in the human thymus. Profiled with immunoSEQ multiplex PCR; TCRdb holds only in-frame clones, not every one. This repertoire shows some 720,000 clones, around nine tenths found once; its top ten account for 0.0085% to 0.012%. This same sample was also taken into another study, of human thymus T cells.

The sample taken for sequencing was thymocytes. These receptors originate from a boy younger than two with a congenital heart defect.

CDR3 nucleotide sequence: TGTGCCCGCCCGAGGACTAGCTCCTACAATGAGCAGTTCTTC. It is translated as CARPRTSSYNEQFF. This rearrangement joins TRBV7-9 to TRBJ2-1; 7 bases are a match to TRBD2. Germline CDR1 is SEHNR and CDR2 is FQNEAQ (reference sequence). This CDR3 is 14 amino acids long. V lost 11 bases and J lost 0; bases outside the gene matches: 7.

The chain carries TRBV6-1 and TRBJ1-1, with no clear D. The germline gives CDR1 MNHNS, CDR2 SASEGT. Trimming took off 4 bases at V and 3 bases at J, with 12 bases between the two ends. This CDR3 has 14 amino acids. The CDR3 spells CASSATVIYTEAFF. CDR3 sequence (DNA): TGTGCCAGCAGTGCTACAGTCATCTACACTGAAGCTTTCTTT.

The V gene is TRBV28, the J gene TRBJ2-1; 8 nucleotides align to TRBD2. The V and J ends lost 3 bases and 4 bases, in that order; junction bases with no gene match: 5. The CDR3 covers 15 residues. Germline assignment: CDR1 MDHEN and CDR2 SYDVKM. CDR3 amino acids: CASSLPRLAYNEQFF. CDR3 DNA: TGTGCCAGCAGTTTGCCGCGACTAGCGTACAATGAGCAGTTCTTC.

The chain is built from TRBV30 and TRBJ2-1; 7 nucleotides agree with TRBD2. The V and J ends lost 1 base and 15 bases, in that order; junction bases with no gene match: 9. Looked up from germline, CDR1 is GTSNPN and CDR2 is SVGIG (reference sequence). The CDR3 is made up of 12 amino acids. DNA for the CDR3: TGTGCCTGGAGTGCTCTAGGGCGGGAGTTGTTCTTC. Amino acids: CAWSALGRELFF.

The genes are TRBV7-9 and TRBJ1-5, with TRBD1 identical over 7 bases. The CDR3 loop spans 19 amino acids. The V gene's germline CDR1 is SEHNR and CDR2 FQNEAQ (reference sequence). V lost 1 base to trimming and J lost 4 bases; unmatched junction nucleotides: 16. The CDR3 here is CASSLVAPGGRGTNQPQHF. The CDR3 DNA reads TGTGCCAGCAGCTTAGTAGCCCCAGGGGGGCGGGGAACAAATCAGCCCCAGCATTTT.

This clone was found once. For the CDR3, the DNA is TGCAGCGTTGGGGGGGGAGTCTATGGCTACACCTTC. Translated, it gives CSVGGGVYGYTF. The rearrangement links TRBV29-1 to TRBJ1-2; possibly TRBD1 for D (5 bases). V was clipped by 4 bases and J by 4 bases, with 10 bases between them. The CDR3 is 12 residues long. Germline values: CDR1 SQVTM, CDR2 ANQGSEA.

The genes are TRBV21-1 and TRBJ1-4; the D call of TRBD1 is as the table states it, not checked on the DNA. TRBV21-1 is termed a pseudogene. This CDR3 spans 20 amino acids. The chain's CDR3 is CASSKVRGGLGRPTNEKLFF. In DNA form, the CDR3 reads TGTGCCAGCAGCAAAGTTCGAGGGGGCTTAGGAAGACCAACTAATGAAAAACTGTTTTTT.

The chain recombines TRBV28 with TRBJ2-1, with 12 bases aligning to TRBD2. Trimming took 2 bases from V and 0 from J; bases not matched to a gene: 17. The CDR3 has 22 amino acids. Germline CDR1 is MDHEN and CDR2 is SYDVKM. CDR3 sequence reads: CASSLRPPGTSGLGCSYNEQFF. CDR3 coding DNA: TGTGCCAGCAGTTTACGCCCCCCTGGGACTAGCGGGCTGGGGTGCTCCTACAATGAGCAGTTCTTC.

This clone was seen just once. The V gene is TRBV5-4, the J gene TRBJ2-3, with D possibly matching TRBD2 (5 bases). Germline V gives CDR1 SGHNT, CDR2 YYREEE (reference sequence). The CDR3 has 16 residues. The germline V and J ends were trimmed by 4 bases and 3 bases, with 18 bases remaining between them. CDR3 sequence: CASSPVVRGWTDTQYF. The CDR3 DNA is TGTGCCAGCAGCCCCGTTGTCAGAGGGTGGACAGATACGCAGTATTTT.

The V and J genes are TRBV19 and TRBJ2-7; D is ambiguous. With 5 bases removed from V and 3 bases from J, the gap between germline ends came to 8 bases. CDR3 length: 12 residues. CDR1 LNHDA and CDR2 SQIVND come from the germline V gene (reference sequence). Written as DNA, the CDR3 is TGTGCCAGTAGTCGGCCAGGCTACGAGCAGTACTTC. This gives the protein CASSRPGYEQYF.

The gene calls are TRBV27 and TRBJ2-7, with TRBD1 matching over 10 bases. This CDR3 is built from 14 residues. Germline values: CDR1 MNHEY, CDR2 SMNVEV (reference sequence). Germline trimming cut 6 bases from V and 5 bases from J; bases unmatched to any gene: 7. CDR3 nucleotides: TGTGCCAGCAGCTCCGGGACAGGGGTGCACGAGCAGTACTTC. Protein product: CASSSGTGVHEQYF.

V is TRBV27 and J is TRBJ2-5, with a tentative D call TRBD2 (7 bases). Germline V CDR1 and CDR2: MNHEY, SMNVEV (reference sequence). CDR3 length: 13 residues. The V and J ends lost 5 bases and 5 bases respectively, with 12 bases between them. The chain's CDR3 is CASSRGGGETQYF. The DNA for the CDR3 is TGTGCCAGCAGTCGAGGGGGAGGGGAGACCCAGTACTTC.

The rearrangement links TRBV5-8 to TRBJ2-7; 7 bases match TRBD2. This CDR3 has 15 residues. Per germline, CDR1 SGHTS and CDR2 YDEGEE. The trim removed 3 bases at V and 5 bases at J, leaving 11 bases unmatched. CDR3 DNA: TGTGCCAGCAGCTGGTATGGGGGGGTCCCTAACGAGCAGTACTTC. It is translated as CASSWYGGVPNEQYF.

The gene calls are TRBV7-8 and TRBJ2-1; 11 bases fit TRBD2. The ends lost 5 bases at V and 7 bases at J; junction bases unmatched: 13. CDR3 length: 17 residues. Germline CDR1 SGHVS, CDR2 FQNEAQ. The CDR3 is CASSTHWASGRRNEQFF. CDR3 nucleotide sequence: TGTGCCAGCAGCACCCACTGGGCTAGCGGGAGGAGGAATGAGCAGTTCTTC.

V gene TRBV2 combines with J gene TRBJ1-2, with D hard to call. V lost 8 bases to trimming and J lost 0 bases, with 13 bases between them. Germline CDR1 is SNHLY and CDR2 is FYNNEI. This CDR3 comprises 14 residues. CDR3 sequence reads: CASHLGEANYGYTF. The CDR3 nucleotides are TGTGCCAGCCACCTCGGGGAGGCTAACTATGGCTACACCTTC.

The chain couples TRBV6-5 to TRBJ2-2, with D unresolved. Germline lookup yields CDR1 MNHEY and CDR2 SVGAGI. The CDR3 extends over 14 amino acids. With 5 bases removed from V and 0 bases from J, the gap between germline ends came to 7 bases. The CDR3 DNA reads TGTGCCAGCAGTCGTTCTCCGAACACCGGGGAGCTGTTTTTT. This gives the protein CASSRSPNTGELFF.

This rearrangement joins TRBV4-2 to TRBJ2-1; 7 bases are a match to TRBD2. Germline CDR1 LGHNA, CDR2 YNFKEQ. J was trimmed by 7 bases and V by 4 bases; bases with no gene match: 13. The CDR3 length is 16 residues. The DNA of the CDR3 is TGTGCCAGCAGCCCTAAGAACGGCGAGCGGGAAAATGAGCAGTTCTTC. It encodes CASSPKNGERENEQFF.

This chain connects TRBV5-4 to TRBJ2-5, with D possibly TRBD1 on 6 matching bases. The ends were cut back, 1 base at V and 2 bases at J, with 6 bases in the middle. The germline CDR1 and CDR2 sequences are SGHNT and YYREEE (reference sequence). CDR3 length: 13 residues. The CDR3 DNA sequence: TGTGCCAGCAGCTTGAGGGGGCAAGAGACCCAGTACTTC. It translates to CASSLRGQETQYF.

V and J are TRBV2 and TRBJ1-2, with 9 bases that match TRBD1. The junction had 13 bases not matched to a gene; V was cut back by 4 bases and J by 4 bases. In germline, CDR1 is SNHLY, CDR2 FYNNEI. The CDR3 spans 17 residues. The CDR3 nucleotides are TGTGCCAGCAGTGGAGTTGGGACAGGGCCCGACGGCTATGGCTACACCTTC. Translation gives CASSGVGTGPDGYGYTF.

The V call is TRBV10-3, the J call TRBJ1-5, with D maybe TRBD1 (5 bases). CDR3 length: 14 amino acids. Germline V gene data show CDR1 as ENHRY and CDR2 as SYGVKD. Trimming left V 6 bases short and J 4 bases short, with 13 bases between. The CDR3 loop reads CAISPGGENQPQHF. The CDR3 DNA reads TGTGCCATCAGCCCAGGAGGGGAGAATCAGCCCCAGCATTTT.

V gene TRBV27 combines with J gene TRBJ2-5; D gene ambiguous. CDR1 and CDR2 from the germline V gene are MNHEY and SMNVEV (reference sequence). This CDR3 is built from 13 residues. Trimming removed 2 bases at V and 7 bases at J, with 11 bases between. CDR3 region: CASSLEAAGTQYF. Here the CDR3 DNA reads TGTGCCAGCAGTTTAGAGGCGGCCGGGACCCAGTACTTC.

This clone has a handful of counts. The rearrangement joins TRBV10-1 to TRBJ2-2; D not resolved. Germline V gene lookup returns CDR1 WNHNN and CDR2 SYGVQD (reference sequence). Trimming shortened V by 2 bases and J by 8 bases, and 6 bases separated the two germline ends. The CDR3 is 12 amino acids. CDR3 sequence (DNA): TGCGCCAGCAGTGAGACTTGGGGGGAGCTGTTTTTT. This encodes CASSETWGELFF.

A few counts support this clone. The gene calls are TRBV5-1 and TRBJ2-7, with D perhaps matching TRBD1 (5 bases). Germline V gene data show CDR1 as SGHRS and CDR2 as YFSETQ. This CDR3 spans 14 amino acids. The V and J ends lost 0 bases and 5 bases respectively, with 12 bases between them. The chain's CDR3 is CASSLDQGRDEQYF. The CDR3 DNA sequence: TGCGCCAGCAGCTTGGACCAGGGAAGAGACGAGCAGTACTTC.

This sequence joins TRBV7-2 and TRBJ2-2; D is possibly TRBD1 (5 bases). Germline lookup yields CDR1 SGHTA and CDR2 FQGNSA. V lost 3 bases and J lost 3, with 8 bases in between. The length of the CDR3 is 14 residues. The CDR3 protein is CASSFDSHTGELFF. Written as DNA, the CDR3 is TGTGCCAGCAGCTTTGACAGTCACACCGGGGAGCTGTTTTTT.

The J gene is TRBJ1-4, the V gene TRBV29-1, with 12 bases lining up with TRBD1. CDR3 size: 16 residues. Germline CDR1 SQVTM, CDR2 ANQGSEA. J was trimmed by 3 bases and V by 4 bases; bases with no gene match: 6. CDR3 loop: CSVAGTGGSSNEKLFF. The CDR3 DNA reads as TGCAGCGTTGCCGGGACAGGGGGCTCGTCTAATGAAAAACTGTTTTTT.

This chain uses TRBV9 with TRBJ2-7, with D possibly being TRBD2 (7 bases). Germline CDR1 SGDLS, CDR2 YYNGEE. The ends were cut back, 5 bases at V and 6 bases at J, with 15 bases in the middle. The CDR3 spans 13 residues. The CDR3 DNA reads TGTGCCAGCAGGTCGGGGGAGGGGGGCGAGCAGTACTTC. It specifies CASRSGEGGEQYF.

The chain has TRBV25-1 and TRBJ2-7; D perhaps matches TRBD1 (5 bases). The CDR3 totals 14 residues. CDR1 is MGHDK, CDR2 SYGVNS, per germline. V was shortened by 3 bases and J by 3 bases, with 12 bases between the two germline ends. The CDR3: CASSDPGHYYEQYF. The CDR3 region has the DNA TGTGCCAGCAGTGACCCAGGACACTACTACGAGCAGTACTTC.